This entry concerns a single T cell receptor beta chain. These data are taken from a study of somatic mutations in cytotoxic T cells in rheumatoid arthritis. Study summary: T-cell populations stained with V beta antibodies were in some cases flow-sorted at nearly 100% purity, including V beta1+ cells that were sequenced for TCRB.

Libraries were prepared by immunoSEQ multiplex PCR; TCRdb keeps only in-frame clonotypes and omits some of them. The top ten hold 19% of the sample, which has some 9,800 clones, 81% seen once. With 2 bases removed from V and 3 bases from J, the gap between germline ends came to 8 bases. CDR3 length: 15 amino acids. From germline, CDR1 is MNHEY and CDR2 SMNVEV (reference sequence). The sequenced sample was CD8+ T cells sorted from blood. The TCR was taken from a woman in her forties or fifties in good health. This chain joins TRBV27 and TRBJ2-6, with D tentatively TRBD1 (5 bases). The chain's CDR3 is CASSLQGSGANVLTF. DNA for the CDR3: TGTGCCAGCAGTTTACAGGGAAGTGGGGCCAACGTCCTGACTTTC.